What follows describes a single T cell receptor (beta chain). This clone has just one count. Its antigen is still unknown. The input lacks base qualities; no much larger clone sits a single base away. The data are from a study of shared clonotypes between healthy human individuals (dated by TCRdb to about 2020). For context, the study as a whole: The cohort comprised a couple of women and a few men aged 18 to 49 years. For each donor, CD4 naive and CD4 memory were each given three plates, CD8 naive was given two plates, and CD8 memory was given one plate. Libraries were prepared and TCR repertoires were sequenced by different laboratories using diverse techniques, in order to increase sequencing depth and limit assay-specific biases. Per donor, leukapheresis produced somewhere between about 0.9 and 9 billion PBMCs. To estimate repertoire size and how much clonotype sharing occurs between individuals, the study deeply sequenced the blood TCR repertoires of roughly 5 healthy adults.

Summary of the overall study and its limitations: Pairwise subsampling indicated that sequencing depth was expected to affect the degree of clonotype sharing among donors. Incomplete sequencing was indicated by rarefaction of sorted-subset datasets, despite the large sequencing depth. Because the study included a small number of donors, the genetic and exposure-history diversity represented was limited. Only blood was sampled, and tissue TCR repertoires likely differ from those in blood. Compared with non-shared clonotypes, clonotypes shared by all four sorted-subset donors had higher generation probabilities. Across several donors, approximately 5% of naive CD4, 3% to 3.5% of naive CD8, about 2% of memory CD4, and approximately 0.4% of memory CD8 clonotypes were shared. Naive subsets generally had larger estimated clonotype richness than memory subsets did.

Donors were healthy HIV-negative adults with no recently reported acute infections or vaccinations. All donors were Caucasian adults living in Nashville, Tennessee, USA. CD4+ T cells were enriched through magnetic negative selection, after which naive cells were positively selected on CD45RA and the remaining negative fraction served as the memory subset. Blood was obtained by leukapheresis, after which PBMCs were separated by Ficoll-Histopaque density gradient centrifugation and cryopreserved in liquid nitrogen vapor phase. Analytical flow cytometry was used to check the purity and quantity of each magnetically sorted T cell population. Each sorted fraction had its genomic DNA isolated and then quantified by UV absorbance on a Nanodrop 2000c. Using the deep immunoSEQ assay, multiplex PCR amplified TCR CDR3 regions from genomic DNA. Extracted genomic DNA from each cell subset was distributed evenly across all wells of several immunoSEQ 96-well plates, and each plate was treated as a replicate. Each replicate PCR for sorted subsets received around 200 ng genomic DNA, equal to roughly 33,000 T cell genomes. Purified libraries were measured with a Qubit 3.0 fluorometer, size-checked on a Bioanalyzer 2100, and measured again with the KAPA Library Quantification kit. A separate single-read 150-cycle Illumina NextSeq 550 flow cell was used to sequence each immunoSEQ 96-well plate. Concerning the study's data processing: The immunoSEQ output contained only junctional sequences without quality scores, so filtering could not match that applied to full-length reads. To assign V/J genes and CDR3, sequences were annotated against IMGT germline references using PyIR, a Python wrapper for IgBLAST v1.9. Reads were removed for weak V/J assignments (E-value above 1e-6), missing CDR3, stop codons, out-of-frame junctions, or ambiguous translated residues. V3J clonotypes were defined by identical inferred V gene, J gene, and CDR3 amino acid sequence. To compute the percentage overlap between repertoires, the number of shared unique clonotypes was divided by the size of the smaller repertoire. Repertoire richness was assessed with RTK rarefaction, the Chao1 estimator, and Recon v2.1 estimates of unobserved clonotypes. Generation probabilities were computed with OLGA for all TCRbeta clonotypes obtained by the gDNA method from several donors. TCRdb obtained this table from immuneACCESS and retained in-frame rearrangements with V and J assigned. These tables miss some clones; where compared with another copy, unresolved V genes account for less than half of the shortfall, and the remainder is unexplained. V and J calls and clone size are as listed in that table; D and trimming were resolved from the DNA. The sample yields a few hundred thousand clones; approximately 79% were counted once. Of the sample, under 13% falls within the top ten clones.

The material sequenced was memory CD4+ T cells sorted from blood. Taken with the paper, the label for cell subset or site translates to: CD45RA-negative fraction. The receptor's source is a man aged 25 to 40 in good health.

In nucleotide form, the sequence is TGTGCCAGCAGCGCCCGTTGGAGTCTGGCGGACATTCAGTACTTC. This yields the protein CASSARWSLADIQYF. The chain is made from TRBV7-2 and TRBJ2-4; confidence is insufficient to name the D gene. The CDR1 and CDR2 encoded by the germline V gene are SGHTA and FQGNSA. From the cysteine through the phenylalanine, the CDR3 covers 15 amino acids. Only the CDR3 DNA is retained, 45 bases long and in frame from the first base. Deletion took 5 bases off V and 8 bases off J, with a span of 19 bases between the germline ends.